The clone carrying this T cell receptor (beta chain) appeared a few times. Its antigen is undetermined. Purified naive CD4+ T cells were depleted of CD25+ Tregs. General study findings and limits: In terms of TCR gene usage, tumor memory CD4+ T cells clustered together with blood and lymph node memory CD4+ cells, as well as with lymph node naive CD4+ cells.

The germline gives CDR1 SGHRS, CDR2 YFSETQ. This CDR3 spans 15 amino acids. Trimming took 1 base from V and 0 from J, leaving 8 bases between them. TCRdb reprocessed the 5' RACE reads via MiXCR and lists one record per CDR3 protein. The repertoire consists of about 61,000 distinct CDR3 sequences, with 25% to 30% occurring once and the leading ten covering roughly 2.1%. The sequenced material came from tumor-infiltrating naive CD4+ T cells sorted from the breast tumor. The subset is: naive CD4+ T cells, CD4+CD45RA+CD25-. The V and J genes are TRBV5-1 and TRBJ1-5; D not certain. The clonotype was recovered from a female donor with breast cancer. CDR3 bases: TGCGCCAGCAGCTTGAGTGCAGATAGCAATCAGCCCCAGCATTTT. Translation gives CASSLSADSNQPQHF.